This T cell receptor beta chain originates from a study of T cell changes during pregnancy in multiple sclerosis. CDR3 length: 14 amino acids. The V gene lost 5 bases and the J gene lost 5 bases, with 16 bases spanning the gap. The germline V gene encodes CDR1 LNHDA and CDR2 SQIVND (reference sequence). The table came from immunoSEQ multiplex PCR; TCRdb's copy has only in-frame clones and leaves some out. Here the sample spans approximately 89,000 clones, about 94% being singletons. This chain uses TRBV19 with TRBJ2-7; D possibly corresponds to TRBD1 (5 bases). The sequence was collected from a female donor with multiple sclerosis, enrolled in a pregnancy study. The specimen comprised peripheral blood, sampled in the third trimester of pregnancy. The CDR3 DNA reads TGTGCCAGTAGTTCAGCCGACAGTCTCGACGAGCAGTACTTC. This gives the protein CASSSADSLDEQYF.